One sample yielded the 15 T cell receptor beta chains listed below, sequenced in a study of OX40 agonist ivuxolimab in advanced cancers. The repertoire was sequenced with immunoSEQ multiplex PCR; TCRdb's copy has only in-frame clones and lacks some. The table has around 62,000 clones, roughly 73% seen once. The source material was CD4+ or CD8+ T cells sorted from blood, sampled in a trial of the OX40 agonist ivuxolimab. The receptors were sampled from an adult with an advanced solid tumor such as melanoma, head and neck, liver or kidney cancer.

The table lists this clone with a few counts. The V call is TRBV9, the J call TRBJ1-3; 8 nucleotides align to TRBD1. Losses at the gene ends were 4 bases for V and 0 bases for J; bases not matched to a gene: 6. Germline values: CDR1 SGDLS, CDR2 YYNGEE. CDR3 size: 16 residues. CDR3 region: CASSSGTGGSGNTIYF. CDR3 coding DNA: TGTGCCAGCAGCTCCGGGACAGGCGGCTCTGGAAACACCATATATTTT.

On this clone: Its ends do not fully match the called genes, so a read error is possible. The gene calls are TRBV25-1 and TRBJ1-1, with D unclear. This CDR3 contains 18 residues. Germline lookup yields CDR1 MGHDK and CDR2 SYGVNS. CDR3 coding DNA: TGTGCCAGCAGCGAATCCCGCACTCGGGTTAGCCGAGACACTGAAGCTTTCTTT. Protein sequence: CASSESRTRVSRDTEAFF.

There are a few counts of this clone. The gene calls are TRBV18 and TRBJ2-2; TRBD1 aligns across 10 bases. Trimming took 5 bases from V and 3 from J; bases not matched to a gene: 3. CDR3 size: 15 residues. From germline, CDR1 is KGHSH and CDR2 LQKENI. CDR3 in amino acids: CASSADRGDTGELFF. The CDR3 DNA reads as TGTGCCAGCTCAGCGGACAGGGGGGACACCGGGGAGCTGTTTTTT. The full variable domain, in which reference TRBV18 and TRBJ2-2 provide the parts outside the CDR3, is NAGVMQNPRHLVRRRGQEARLRCSPMKGHSHVYWYRQLPEEGLKFMVYLQKENIIDESGMPKERFSAEFPKEGPSILRIQQVVRGDSAAYFCASSADRGDTGELFFGEGSRLTVL.

J is TRBJ2-7 and V is TRBV5-1, with 7 bases matching TRBD1. Germline-derived CDR1 and CDR2 are SGHRS and YFSETQ. There are 15 residues in the CDR3. V trimming: 2 bases; J trimming: 1 base; junction bases outside the gene matches: 6. For the CDR3, the DNA is TGCGCCAGCAGCTTCACCGGGACAGATTCCTACGAGCAGTACTTC. It yields the protein CASSFTGTDSYEQYF.

CDR3 in DNA: TGTGCCAGTAGTCTGATTAGCCGGCCAGATACGCAGTATTTT. Protein sequence: CASSLISRPDTQYF. The rearrangement joins TRBV19 to TRBJ2-3; no firm D call. The V and J ends lost 5 bases and 4 bases respectively, with 13 bases between them. This CDR3 has 14 amino acids. Germline CDR1 reads LNHDA; CDR2 reads SQIVND (reference sequence).

The chain carries TRBV6-6 and TRBJ1-3; the D is unclear. Trimming stripped 6 bases from V and 0 bases from J, with 15 bases between. Germline-derived CDR1 and CDR2 are MNHNY and SVGAGI (reference sequence). This CDR3 contains 16 residues. The CDR3 DNA sequence: TGTGCCAGCAGCCTCTATCGTGGAGACTCTGGAAACACCATATATTTT. Amino acid sequence: CASSLYRGDSGNTIYF.

The V gene is TRBV11-2, the J gene TRBJ2-7; no clear D gene. Trimming stripped 10 bases from V and 0 bases from J, with 10 bases between. Germline assignment: CDR1 SGHAT and CDR2 FQNNGV. The CDR3 has 12 amino acids. The CDR3: CATKAYSYEQYF. The CDR3 DNA reads as TGTGCCACCAAGGCATACTCCTACGAGCAGTACTTC.

The chain joins TRBV28 to TRBJ1-1; D is uncertain. Trimming left V 5 bases short and J 6 bases short, with 16 bases between. The CDR3 sequence is 14 residues long. CDR1 and CDR2 (germline): MDHEN, SYDVKM. The CDR3 spells CASSPQSYTAEAFF. The CDR3 DNA sequence: TGTGCCAGCAGTCCGCAATCGTATACCGCTGAAGCTTTCTTT.

This chain links TRBV4-1 with TRBJ1-5; no clear D. The germline V gene encodes CDR1 MGHRA and CDR2 YSYEKL. CDR3 length: 14 amino acids. V was clipped by 2 bases and J by 5 bases, with 10 bases between them. The DNA for the CDR3 is TGCGCCAGCAGCCAACTAGGTGACTATCAGCCCCAGCATTTT. It specifies CASSQLGDYQPQHF.

Concerning this clone: One end of the junction fails to match germline, which may point to a read error. V gene TRBV29-1 combines with J gene TRBJ1-1; tentative D call: TRBD1 (6 bases). Germline V gene data show CDR1 as SQVTM and CDR2 as ANQGSEA. CDR3 length: 12 amino acids. The DNA for the CDR3 is TGCAGCGTTGAAGAGGGGGGGTGGACAGTCAATTTT. Translating gives CSVEEGGWTVNF.

This chain joins TRBV18 and TRBJ2-3; D not resolved. Germline lookup yields CDR1 KGHSH and CDR2 LQKENI. The CDR3 spans 15 residues. V lost 4 bases and J 0 bases, leaving 11 bases between the germline ends. The CDR3 loop is CASSQLTTSTDTQYF. The DNA of the CDR3 is TGTGCCAGCTCACAACTGACAACTAGCACAGATACGCAGTATTTT.

This clone was seen once. This rearrangement joins TRBV5-1 to TRBJ2-3; TRBD1 is a possible D gene (6 bases). In germline, CDR1 is SGHRS, CDR2 YFSETQ. Trimming left V 4 bases short and J 6 bases short, with 18 bases between. There are 15 residues in the CDR3. The CDR3 reads CASSPHQGPGDTQYF. The CDR3 DNA reads TGCGCCAGCAGCCCACACCAGGGGCCGGGGGATACGCAGTATTTT.

Only a few counts were recorded for this clone. The J gene is TRBJ1-6, the V gene TRBV2; TRBD1 agrees at 8 bases. The germline gives CDR1 SNHLY, CDR2 FYNNEI. Germline trimming cut 7 bases from V and 8 bases from J; bases unmatched to any gene: 10. The CDR3 runs to 15 residues. The CDR3 DNA is TGTGCCAGCACCCAGACAGGGGCCGGGGATTCACCCCTCCACTTT. This codes for CASTQTGAGDSPLHF.

The chain couples TRBV5-1 to TRBJ1-2, with 9 positions matching TRBD1. J lost 6 bases, V lost 0 bases, and 12 bases had no gene match. In germline, CDR1 is SGHRS, CDR2 YFSETQ. The CDR3 sequence is 17 residues long. The CDR3 DNA is TGCGCCAGCAGCTTGGAGTTTGGGGGGACAGGGCCCCATGGCTACACCTTC. Amino acid sequence: CASSLEFGGTGPHGYTF. Full variable domain (missing parts from reference TRBV5-1 and TRBJ1-2): KAGVTQTPRYLIKTRGQQVTLSCSPISGHRSVSWYQQTPGQGLQFLFEYFSETQRNKGNFPGRFSGRQFSNSRSEMNVSTLELGDSALYLCASSLEFGGTGPHGYTFGSGTRLTVV.

The rearrangement uses TRBV30 and TRBJ2-7; perhaps TRBD2 as D (6 bases). The CDR3 contains 13 residues. V was cut by 8 bases and J by 0 bases, with 14 bases left in between. From germline, CDR1 is GTSNPN and CDR2 SVGIG (reference sequence). CDR3 in DNA: TGTGCCGGCTCCGGGGACTTCTCCTACGAGCAGTACTTC. Translation: CAGSGDFSYEQYF.